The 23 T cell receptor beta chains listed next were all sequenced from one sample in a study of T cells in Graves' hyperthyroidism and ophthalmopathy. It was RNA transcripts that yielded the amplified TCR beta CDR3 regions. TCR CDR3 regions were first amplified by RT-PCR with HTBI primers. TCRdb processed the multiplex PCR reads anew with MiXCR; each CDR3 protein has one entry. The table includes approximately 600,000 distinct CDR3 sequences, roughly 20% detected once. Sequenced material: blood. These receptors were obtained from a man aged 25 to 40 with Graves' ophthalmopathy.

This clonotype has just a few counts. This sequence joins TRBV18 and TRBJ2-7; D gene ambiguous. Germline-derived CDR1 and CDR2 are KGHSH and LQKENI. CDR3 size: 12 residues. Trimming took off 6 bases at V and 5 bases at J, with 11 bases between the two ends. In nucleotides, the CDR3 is TGTGCCAGCTCGCCTGCTAGGGACGAGCAGTACTTC. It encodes CASSPARDEQYF.

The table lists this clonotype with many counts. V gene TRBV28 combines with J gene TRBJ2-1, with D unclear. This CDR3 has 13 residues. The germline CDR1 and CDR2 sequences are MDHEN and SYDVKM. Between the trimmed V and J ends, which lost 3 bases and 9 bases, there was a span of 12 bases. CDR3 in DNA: TGTGCCAGCAGTTTTGGTAGGGAAGGTGAGCAGTTCTTC. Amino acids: CASSFGREGEQFF.

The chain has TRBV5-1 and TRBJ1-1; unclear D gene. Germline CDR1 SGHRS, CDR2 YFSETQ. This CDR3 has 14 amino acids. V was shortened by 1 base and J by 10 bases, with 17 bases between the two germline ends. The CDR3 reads CASSLLPANSGAFF. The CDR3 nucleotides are TGCGCCAGCAGCTTGCTTCCAGCTAATTCTGGAGCTTTCTTT.

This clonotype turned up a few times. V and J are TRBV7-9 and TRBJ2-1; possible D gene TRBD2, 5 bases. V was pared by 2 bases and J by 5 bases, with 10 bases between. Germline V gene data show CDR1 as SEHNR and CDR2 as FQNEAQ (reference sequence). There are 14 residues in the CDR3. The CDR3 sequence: CASSLSGLDNEQFF. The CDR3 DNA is TGTGCCAGCAGCTTAAGCGGCCTAGACAATGAGCAGTTCTTC.

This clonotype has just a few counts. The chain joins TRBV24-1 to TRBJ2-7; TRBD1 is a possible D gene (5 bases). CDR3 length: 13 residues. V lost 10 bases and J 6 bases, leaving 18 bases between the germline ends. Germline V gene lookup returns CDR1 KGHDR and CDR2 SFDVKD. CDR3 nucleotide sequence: TGTGCCACTGCGAGCAGGGTAGGTAGCGAGCAGTACTTC. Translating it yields CATASRVGSEQYF.

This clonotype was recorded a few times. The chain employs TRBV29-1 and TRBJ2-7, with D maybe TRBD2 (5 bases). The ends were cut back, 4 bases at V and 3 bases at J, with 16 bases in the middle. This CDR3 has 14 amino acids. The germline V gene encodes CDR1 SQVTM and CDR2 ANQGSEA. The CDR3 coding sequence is TGCAGCGTTGGGGTCTGGCGGACTCACTACGAGCAGTACTTC. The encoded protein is CSVGVWRTHYEQYF.

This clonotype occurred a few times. The CDR3 DNA sequence: TGTGCCAGCAGCCACCCGGGGGGCACCTACAATGAGCAGTTCTTC. Its protein is CASSHPGGTYNEQFF. The V call is TRBV12-3 or TRBV12-4, the J call TRBJ2-1, with D possibly TRBD2 on 7 matching bases. The CDR3 is made up of 15 amino acids. Trimming stripped 6 bases from V and 2 bases from J, with 14 bases between.

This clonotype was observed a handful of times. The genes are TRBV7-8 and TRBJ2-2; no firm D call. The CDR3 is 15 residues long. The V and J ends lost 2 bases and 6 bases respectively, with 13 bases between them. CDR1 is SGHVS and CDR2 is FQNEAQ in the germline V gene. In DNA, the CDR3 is TGTGCCAGCAGCTTAAAGTCGGCTAGGTCCGGGGAGCTGTTTTTT. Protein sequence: CASSLKSARSGELFF.

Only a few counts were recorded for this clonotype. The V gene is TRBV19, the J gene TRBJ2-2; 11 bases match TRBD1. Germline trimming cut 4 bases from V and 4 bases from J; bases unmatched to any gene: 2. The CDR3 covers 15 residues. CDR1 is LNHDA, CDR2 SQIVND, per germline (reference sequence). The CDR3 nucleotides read TGTGCCAGTAGTAAGGACAGGGGGCCCACCGGGGAGCTGTTTTTT. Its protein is CASSKDRGPTGELFF.

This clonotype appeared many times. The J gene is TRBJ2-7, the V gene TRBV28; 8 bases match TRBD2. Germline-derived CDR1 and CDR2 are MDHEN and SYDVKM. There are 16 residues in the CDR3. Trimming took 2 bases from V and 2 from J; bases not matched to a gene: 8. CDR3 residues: CASSLPPTSDTYEQYF. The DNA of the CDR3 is TGTGCCAGCAGTTTACCCCCGACTAGCGATACCTACGAGCAGTACTTC.

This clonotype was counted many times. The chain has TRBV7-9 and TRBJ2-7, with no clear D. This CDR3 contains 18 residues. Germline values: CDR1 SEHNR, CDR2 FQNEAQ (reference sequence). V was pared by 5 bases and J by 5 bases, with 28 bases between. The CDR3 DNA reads TGTGCCAGCAGCCCCGCCGGATCCTACAGTAGGGTGATCCACGAGCAGTACTTC. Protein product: CASSPAGSYSRVIHEQYF.

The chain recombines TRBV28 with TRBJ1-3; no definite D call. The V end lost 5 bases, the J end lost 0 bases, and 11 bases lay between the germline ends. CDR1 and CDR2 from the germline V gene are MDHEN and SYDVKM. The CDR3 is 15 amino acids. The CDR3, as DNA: TGTGCCAGCAGTCCCCCAGTAGGCTCTGGAAACACCATATATTTT. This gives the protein CASSPPVGSGNTIYF.

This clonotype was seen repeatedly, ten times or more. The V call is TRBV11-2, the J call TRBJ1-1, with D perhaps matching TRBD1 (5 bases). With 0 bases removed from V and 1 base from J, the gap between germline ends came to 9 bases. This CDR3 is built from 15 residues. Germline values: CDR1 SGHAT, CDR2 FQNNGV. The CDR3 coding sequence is TGTGCCAGCAGCTTAGAGCCAGGGCCGAACACTGAAGCTTTCTTT. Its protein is CASSLEPGPNTEAFF. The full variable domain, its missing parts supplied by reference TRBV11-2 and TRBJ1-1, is EAGVAQSPRYKIIEKRQSVAFWCNPISGHATLYWYQQILGQGPKLLIQFQNNGVVDDSQLPKDRFSAERLKGVDSTLKIQPAKLEDSAVYLCASSLEPGPNTEAFFGQGTRLTVV.

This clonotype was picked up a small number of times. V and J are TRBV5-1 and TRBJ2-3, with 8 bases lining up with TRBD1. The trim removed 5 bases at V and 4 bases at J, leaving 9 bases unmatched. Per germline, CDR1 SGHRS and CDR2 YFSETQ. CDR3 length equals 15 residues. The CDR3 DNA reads TGCGCCAGCAGTCCCGCAGGGGGCATCGCAGATACGCAGTATTTT. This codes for CASSPAGGIADTQYF.

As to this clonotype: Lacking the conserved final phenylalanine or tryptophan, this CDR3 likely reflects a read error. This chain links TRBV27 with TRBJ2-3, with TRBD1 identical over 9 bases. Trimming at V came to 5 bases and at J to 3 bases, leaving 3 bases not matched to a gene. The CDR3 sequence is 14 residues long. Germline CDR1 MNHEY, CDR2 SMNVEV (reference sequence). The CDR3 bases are TGTGCCAGCAGTACCGGACAGGGGACAGATACGCAGTATTCT. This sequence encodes CASSTGQGTDTQYS.

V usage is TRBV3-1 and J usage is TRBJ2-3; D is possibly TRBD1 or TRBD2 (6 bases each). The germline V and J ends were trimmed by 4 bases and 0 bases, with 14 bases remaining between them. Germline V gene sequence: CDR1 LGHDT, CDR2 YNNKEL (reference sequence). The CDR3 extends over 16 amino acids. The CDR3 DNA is TGTGCCAGCAGCCTTAGGGGGGACGGAAGCACAGATACGCAGTATTTT. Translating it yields CASSLRGDGSTDTQYF.

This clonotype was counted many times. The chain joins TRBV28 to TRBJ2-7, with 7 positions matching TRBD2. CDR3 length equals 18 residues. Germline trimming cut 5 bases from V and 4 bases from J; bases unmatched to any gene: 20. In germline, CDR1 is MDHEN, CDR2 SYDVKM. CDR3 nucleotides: TGTGCCAGCAGTCCGAACACCCCTGTGGGGCGGGAGTCTTACGAGCAGTACTTC. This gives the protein CASSPNTPVGRESYEQYF.

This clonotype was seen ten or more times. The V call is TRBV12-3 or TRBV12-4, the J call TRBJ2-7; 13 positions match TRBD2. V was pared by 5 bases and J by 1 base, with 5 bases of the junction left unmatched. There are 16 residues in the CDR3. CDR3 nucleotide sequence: TGTGCCAGCAGTCCAGGACTAGCGGGAGTTTCCTACGAGCAGTACTTC. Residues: CASSPGLAGVSYEQYF.

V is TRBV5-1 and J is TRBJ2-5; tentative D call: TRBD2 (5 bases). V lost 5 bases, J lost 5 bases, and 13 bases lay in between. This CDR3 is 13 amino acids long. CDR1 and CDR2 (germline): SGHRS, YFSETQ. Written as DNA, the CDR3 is TGCGCCAGCAGATCCGGACCGGGGGAGACCCAGTACTTC. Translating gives CASRSGPGETQYF.

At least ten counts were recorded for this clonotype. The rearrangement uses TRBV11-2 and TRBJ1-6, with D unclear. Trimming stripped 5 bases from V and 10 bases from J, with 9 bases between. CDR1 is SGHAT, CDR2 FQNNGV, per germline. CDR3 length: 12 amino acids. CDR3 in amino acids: CASSTSSSPLHF. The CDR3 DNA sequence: TGTGCCAGCAGCACGTCGTCCTCACCCCTCCACTTT.

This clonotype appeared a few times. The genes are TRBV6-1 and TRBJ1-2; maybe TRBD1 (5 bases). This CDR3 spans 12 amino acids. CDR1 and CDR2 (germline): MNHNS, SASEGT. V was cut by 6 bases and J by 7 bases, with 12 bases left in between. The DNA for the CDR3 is TGTGCCAGCAGCAATCAGGGTAGTGGCTACACCTTC. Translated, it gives CASSNQGSGYTF.

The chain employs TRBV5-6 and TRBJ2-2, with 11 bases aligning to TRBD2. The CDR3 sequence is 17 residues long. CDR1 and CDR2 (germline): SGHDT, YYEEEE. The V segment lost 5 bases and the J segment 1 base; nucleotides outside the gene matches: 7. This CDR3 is CASRFGTSGLNTGELFF. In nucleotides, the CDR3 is TGTGCCAGCAGGTTCGGGACTAGCGGACTGAACACCGGGGAGCTGTTTTTT.

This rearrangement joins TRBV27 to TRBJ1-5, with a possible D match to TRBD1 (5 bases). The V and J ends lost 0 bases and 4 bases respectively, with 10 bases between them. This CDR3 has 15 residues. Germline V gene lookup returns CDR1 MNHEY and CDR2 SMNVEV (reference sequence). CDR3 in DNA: TGTGCCAGCAGTTTATCGGGGCACCAAAATCAGCCCCAGCATTTT. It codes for CASSLSGHQNQPQHF.